Below, 25 T cell receptor beta chains from the same sample are listed, as sequenced in a study of blood T cell repertoires in COVID-19. Sequenced by immunoSEQ multiplex PCR; TCRdb stores in-frame clones only, minus some. The sample lists tens of thousands of clones; about 94% were seen once. Specimen: peripheral blood. These receptors all come from a human donor in a cohort sampled during active COVID-19.

The chain combines TRBV12-3 or TRBV12-4 with TRBJ2-1; possibly TRBD2 for D (6 bases). The CDR3 length is 12 residues. The germline V and J ends were trimmed by 7 bases and 9 bases, with 13 bases remaining between them. CDR3 DNA: TGTGCCAGCAACGGACTAACGACTGAGCAGTTCTTC. It codes for CASNGLTTEQFF.

The V and J genes are TRBV9 and TRBJ2-2; 10 nucleotides match TRBD2. The CDR3 loop spans 16 amino acids. V dropped 2 bases and J dropped 2; count of bases not matched to a gene: 3. Germline V CDR1 and CDR2: SGDLS, YYNGEE. CDR3 loop: CASSVTSGVNTGELFF. In DNA, the CDR3 is TGTGCCAGCAGCGTTACTAGCGGGGTCAACACCGGGGAGCTGTTTTTT.

This clone appeared a single time. The CDR3 here is CASSRDRGIDEQYF. The DNA for the CDR3 is TGTGCCAGCTCCCGGGACAGGGGTATCGACGAGCAGTACTTC. V is TRBV18 and J is TRBJ2-7; 10 bases are a match to TRBD1. V shed 6 bases and J 5 bases; nucleotides not matched to a gene: 7. The CDR3 is 14 residues long. Germline CDR1 and CDR2: KGHSH and LQKENI.

The V and J genes are TRBV12-5 and TRBJ2-1, with 10 bases fitting TRBD2. The CDR3 is 15 amino acids. Germline CDR1 LGHNT, CDR2 FRNRAP. Germline trimming cut 1 base from V and 5 bases from J; bases unmatched to any gene: 2. Here the CDR3 DNA reads TGTGCTAGTGGTTTGGGACTAGCGGGCCACAATGAGCAGTTCTTC. Amino acids: CASGLGLAGHNEQFF.

This chain connects TRBV7-8 to TRBJ1-6, with no clear D. The germline CDR1 and CDR2 sequences are SGHVS and FQNEAQ. The CDR3 is 17 residues long. The ends were cut back, 3 bases at V and 5 bases at J, with 17 bases in the middle. The CDR3 sequence: CASSFSGYSRDNSPLHF. CDR3 bases: TGTGCCAGCAGCTTTAGCGGCTACAGTAGGGATAATTCACCCCTCCACTTT.

The V gene is TRBV19, the J gene TRBJ1-2; D unclear. This CDR3 is 10 amino acids long. CDR1 is LNHDA and CDR2 is SQIVND in the germline V gene (reference sequence). Trimming left V 5 bases short and J 9 bases short, with 7 bases between. This CDR3 reads CASSGTSYTF. Written as DNA, the CDR3 is TGTGCCAGTAGTGGCACCAGCTACACCTTC.

The chain employs TRBV4-1 and TRBJ2-2; D might be TRBD1 (6 bases). From germline, CDR1 is MGHRA and CDR2 YSYEKL. Trimming took off 1 base at V and 4 bases at J, with 10 bases between the two ends. The CDR3 is 15 amino acids. This chain's CDR3 is CASSQAWGRTGELFF. CDR3 nucleotides: TGCGCCAGCAGCCAAGCCTGGGGGCGCACCGGGGAGCTGTTTTTT.

V usage is TRBV27 and J usage is TRBJ1-1; D unresolved. Germline V gene data show CDR1 as MNHEY and CDR2 as SMNVEV (reference sequence). This CDR3 spans 12 amino acids. The ends were cut back, 5 bases at V and 2 bases at J, with 6 bases in the middle. The CDR3 DNA reads as TGTGCCAGCAGTCACTCCAACACTGAAGCTTTCTTT. It specifies CASSHSNTEAFF.

The chain recombines TRBV7-9 with TRBJ2-5; weak D call: TRBD2 (6 bases). V lost 5 bases to trimming and J lost 5 bases, with 21 bases between them. The V gene's germline CDR1 is SEHNR and CDR2 FQNEAQ (reference sequence). The CDR3 length is 16 residues. The CDR3 region is CASSGWRGRSFETQYF. The CDR3 region has the DNA TGTGCCAGCAGCGGGTGGCGGGGCCGATCATTCGAGACCCAGTACTTC. Full variable domain (remainder filled in from reference TRBV7-9 and TRBJ2-5): DTGVSQNPRHKITKRGQNVTFRCDPISEHNRLYWYRQTLGQGPEFLTYFQNEAQLEKSRLLSDRFSAERPKGSFSTLEIQRTEQGDSAMYLCASSGWRGRSFETQYFGPGTRLLVL.

The rearrangement joins TRBV5-1 to TRBJ2-3; the match to TRBD2 covers 8 bases. The V gene end was trimmed by 2 bases and the J gene end by 3 bases; junction bases not matched to a gene: 14. The CDR3 has 18 residues. The germline V gene has CDR1 SGHRS and CDR2 YFSETQ. The CDR3 is CASSFGAGGAEETDTQYF. CDR3 in DNA: TGCGCCAGCAGCTTCGGTGCGGGGGGCGCGGAAGAGACAGATACGCAGTATTTT. The full variable domain, its missing parts supplied by reference TRBV5-1 and TRBJ2-3, is KAGVTQTPRYLIKTRGQQVTLSCSPISGHRSVSWYQQTPGQGLQFLFEYFSETQRNKGNFPGRFSGRQFSNSRSEMNVSTLELGDSALYLCASSFGAGGAEETDTQYFGPGTRLTVL.

This sequence joins TRBV6-5 and TRBJ1-2; a weak D match, TRBD1 (5 bases). Germline lookup yields CDR1 MNHEY and CDR2 SVGAGI. The CDR3 spans 13 residues. The V end lost 6 bases, the J end lost 5 bases, and 13 bases lay between the germline ends. The CDR3 DNA sequence: TGTGCCAGCAGGGTTCCAGGGCAATATGGCTACACCTTC. This sequence encodes CASRVPGQYGYTF.

The V call is TRBV6-5, the J call TRBJ1-2; 7 bases agree with TRBD1. CDR3 size: 12 residues. In germline, CDR1 is MNHEY, CDR2 SVGAGI. Trimming took 10 bases from V and 2 from J; bases not matched to a gene: 4. CDR3 protein: CATSTGNYGYTF. The CDR3 DNA is TGTGCCACCTCGACAGGGAACTATGGCTACACCTTC.

The J gene is TRBJ2-7, the V gene TRBV20-1; D uncertain. The CDR3 extends over 12 amino acids. V lost 3 bases and J lost 0, with 6 bases in between. In germline, CDR1 is DFQATT, CDR2 SNEGSKA (reference sequence). CDR3 region: CSASPGSYEQYF. DNA for the CDR3: TGCAGTGCTAGTCCGGGCTCCTACGAGCAGTACTTC.

The V and J genes are TRBV9 and TRBJ1-4; D possibly corresponds to TRBD1 (5 bases). CDR3 size: 13 residues. Germline values: CDR1 SGDLS, CDR2 YYNGEE. The ends were cut back, 0 bases at V and 8 bases at J, with 8 bases in the middle. The CDR3 sequence is CASSVEAGEKLFF. The CDR3 coding sequence is TGTGCCAGCAGCGTAGAGGCAGGGGAAAAACTGTTTTTT.

V and J are TRBV11-2 and TRBJ1-4, with D perhaps TRBD1 (6 bases). The CDR3 covers 16 residues. The germline gives CDR1 SGHAT, CDR2 FQNNGV. The germline V and J ends were trimmed by 5 bases and 7 bases, with 20 bases remaining between them. CDR3 residues: CASSASQGLRGEKLFF. For the CDR3, the DNA is TGTGCCAGCAGCGCAAGTCAGGGGCTTCGGGGTGAAAAACTGTTTTTT.

The rearrangement joins TRBV5-1 to TRBJ2-5; 7 nucleotides agree with TRBD2. The CDR3 covers 14 residues. V lost 4 bases and J lost 3; bases outside the gene matches: 6. Germline V gene lookup returns CDR1 SGHRS and CDR2 YFSETQ. DNA for the CDR3: TGCGCCAGCAGCCGAACTAGCGCCAAAGAGACCCAGTACTTC. This encodes CASSRTSAKETQYF.

J is TRBJ2-1 and V is TRBV5-1; 12 positions match TRBD2. The CDR3 is 20 amino acids. The V gene end was trimmed by 0 bases and the J gene end by 0 bases; junction bases not matched to a gene: 10. Germline CDR1 reads SGHRS; CDR2 reads YFSETQ. CDR3 amino acids: CASSLAWTSGATSSYNEQFF. For the CDR3, the DNA is TGCGCCAGCAGCTTGGCCTGGACTAGCGGGGCCACAAGCTCCTACAATGAGCAGTTCTTC.

DNA of the CDR3: TGTGCCAGCAGACCTTGGAGGGACTCCGCGAACACCGGGGAGCTGTTTTTT. It yields the protein CASRPWRDSANTGELFF. This sequence joins TRBV5-8 and TRBJ2-2; tentative D call: TRBD2 (6 bases). The CDR3 is 17 amino acids. CDR1 is SGHTS, CDR2 YDEGEE, per germline. V lost 5 bases to trimming and J lost 0 bases, with 17 bases between them.

CDR3 residues: CASSQPGDSYEQYF. The CDR3 DNA is TGTGCCAGCAGCCAACCAGGGGACTCCTACGAGCAGTACTTC. The rearrangement uses TRBV7-9 and TRBJ2-7, with D possibly matching TRBD1 (6 bases). The CDR3 spans 14 residues. Germline-derived CDR1 and CDR2 are SEHNR and FQNEAQ (reference sequence). The ends were cut back, 5 bases at V and 0 bases at J, with 11 bases in the middle.

V gene TRBV28 combines with J gene TRBJ2-7; 8 nucleotides align to TRBD1. Germline-derived CDR1 and CDR2 are MDHEN and SYDVKM. This CDR3 spans 15 amino acids. Trimming at V came to 5 bases and at J to 5 bases, leaving 11 bases not matched to a gene. The CDR3 sequence: CASSPRAGGRDEQYF. In DNA form, the CDR3 reads TGTGCCAGCAGTCCAAGGGCAGGGGGCCGCGACGAGCAGTACTTC.

This rearrangement joins TRBV4-1 to TRBJ2-1, with D perhaps TRBD1 (5 bases). The CDR3 has 16 amino acids. From germline, CDR1 is MGHRA and CDR2 YSYEKL. Deletions cut 2 bases from V and 0 bases from J, with 11 bases between. CDR3 in amino acids: CASSQPQASSYNEQFF. CDR3 nucleotide sequence: TGCGCCAGCAGCCAACCACAGGCGAGCTCCTACAATGAGCAGTTCTTC.

This rearrangement joins TRBV4-1 to TRBJ1-1; maybe TRBD1 (6 bases). Germline CDR1 and CDR2: MGHRA and YSYEKL. This CDR3 is built from 13 residues. The V end lost 1 base, the J end lost 9 bases, and 12 bases lay between the germline ends. The CDR3 protein is CASSQGWTDKAFF. As DNA, the CDR3 is TGCGCCAGCAGCCAAGGATGGACAGACAAAGCTTTCTTT.

V usage is TRBV7-9 and J usage is TRBJ1-4; 7 bases fit TRBD1. Trimming cost V 1 base and J 6 bases; bases outside gene matches: 5. Looked up from germline, CDR1 is SEHNR and CDR2 is FQNEAQ (reference sequence). CDR3 length equals 15 residues. The DNA for the CDR3 is TGTGCCAGCAGCTTAGTAGGGACAGAAGATGAAAAACTGTTTTTT. This codes for CASSLVGTEDEKLFF.

This clone was observed a handful of times. This rearrangement joins TRBV5-1 to TRBJ2-7, with D hard to call. The CDR3 is 14 residues long. CDR1 and CDR2 from the germline V gene are SGHRS and YFSETQ. V dropped 4 bases and J dropped 0 bases, with 11 bases sitting between them. This CDR3 reads CASSLQHGSYEQYF. DNA of the CDR3: TGCGCCAGCAGCCTGCAACATGGCTCCTACGAGCAGTACTTC.

The rearrangement joins TRBV6-5 to TRBJ2-7; 9 nucleotides agree with TRBD2. This CDR3 is 14 amino acids long. V gave up 6 bases and J gave up 4 bases; unmatched junction bases: 7. From germline, CDR1 is MNHEY and CDR2 SVGAGI. The CDR3 sequence: CASRPGLAPYEQYF. The CDR3, as DNA: TGTGCCAGCAGGCCCGGACTAGCGCCTTACGAGCAGTACTTC.